Each of the 30 T cell receptor beta chains below was sequenced from the same sample in a study of T cell responses to AZD1222 COVID-19 vaccine. Sequencing was performed with immunoSEQ multiplex PCR; in TCRdb, only in-frame clones are kept and a portion is missing. Among about 150,000 clones, about 92% were seen once, and the ten largest hold roughly 3.3%. Sample: peripheral blood, taken 28 days after the second AZD1222 dose. The source is an adult who received the AZD1222 COVID-19 vaccine.

The chain is built from TRBV2 and TRBJ1-2; TRBD1 might be the D (5 bases). The germline CDR1 and CDR2 sequences are SNHLY and FYNNEI. V lost 5 bases and J 0 bases, leaving 10 bases between the germline ends. There are 14 residues in the CDR3. In nucleotides, the CDR3 is TGTGCCAGCAGTACGGGACCCTCTAACTATGGCTACACCTTC. It translates to CASSTGPSNYGYTF.

The chain carries TRBV28 and TRBJ2-3, with TRBD1 as a possible D gene (5 bases). CDR3 length: 14 amino acids. Between the trimmed V and J ends, which lost 3 bases and 10 bases, there was a span of 17 bases. CDR1 MDHEN and CDR2 SYDVKM come from the germline V gene. The CDR3 sequence: CASSFWPGKGSQYF. The CDR3 nucleotides are TGTGCCAGCAGTTTCTGGCCGGGCAAGGGGTCGCAGTATTTT.

The chain employs TRBV7-2 and TRBJ2-2; TRBD2 might be the D (6 bases). Looked up from germline, CDR1 is SGHTA and CDR2 is FQGNSA. Between the trimmed V and J ends, which lost 5 bases and 4 bases, there was a span of 20 bases. The CDR3 runs 17 residues. In DNA, the CDR3 is TGTGCCAGCAGCCGGCCCTACGGGGGAGCGAGCACCGGGGAGCTGTTTTTT. Its translation is CASSRPYGGASTGELFF.

The chain employs TRBV6-1 and TRBJ2-3, with D possibly TRBD2 on 6 matching bases. V shed 1 base and J shed 6 bases, with 8 bases lying between them. Germline V gene data show CDR1 as MNHNS and CDR2 as SASEGT. The CDR3 length is 13 residues. The CDR3 DNA reads as TGTGCCAGCAGTGAAGTTGGGGGGGATACGCAGTATTTT. Translating gives CASSEVGGDTQYF.

The chain has TRBV6-6 and TRBJ2-1, with 15 bases aligning to TRBD2. Germline CDR1 is MNHNY and CDR2 is SVGAGI (reference sequence). The junction had 3 bases not matched to a gene; V was cut back by 5 bases and J by 7 bases. The CDR3 is made up of 15 amino acids. This CDR3 is CASSRGTSGRNEQFF. CDR3 in DNA: TGTGCCAGCAGTCGCGGGACTAGCGGGAGGAATGAGCAGTTCTTC.

This sequence joins TRBV11-3 and TRBJ2-1; 10 positions match TRBD2. Germline V gives CDR1 SGHNT, CDR2 YENEEA. The CDR3 is made up of 15 amino acids. With 4 bases clipped from V and 2 bases from J, the junction kept 2 bases outside the gene matches. CDR3 bases: TGTGCCAGCAGCTCCGGACTAGCGGCCTACAATGAGCAGTTCTTC. Translation: CASSSGLAAYNEQFF.

V gene TRBV2 combines with J gene TRBJ2-7; TRBD1 matches at 7 bases. The CDR3 runs to 13 residues. Germline CDR1 is SNHLY and CDR2 is FYNNEI. V dropped 7 bases and J dropped 2; count of bases not matched to a gene: 5. For the CDR3, the DNA is TGTGCCAGCACCCAGGGGGTCACCTACGAGCAGTACTTC. It codes for CASTQGVTYEQYF.

The chain links TRBV3-1 (or the pseudogene TRBV3-2) to TRBJ2-1, with D tentatively TRBD2 (5 bases). Trimming took 7 bases from V and 10 from J, leaving 14 bases between them. CDR3 size: 12 residues. CDR1 is LGHDT and CDR2 is YNNKEL in the germline V gene (reference sequence). The CDR3 coding sequence is TGTGCCAGCAAGCGGACCCCCGGGGAGCAGTTCTTC. Translating gives CASKRTPGEQFF.

The V and J genes are TRBV2 and TRBJ1-1; D is possibly TRBD1 (6 bases). This CDR3 has 14 amino acids. V was cut by 2 bases and J by 4 bases, with 11 bases left in between. CDR1 is SNHLY, CDR2 FYNNEI, per germline. The CDR3 here is CASSEQGLGTEAFF. The CDR3 coding sequence is TGTGCCAGCAGTGAACAGGGGCTGGGCACTGAAGCTTTCTTT.

The V call is TRBV25-1, the J call TRBJ2-7; possibly TRBD1 for D (6 bases). Per the germline V gene, CDR1 is MGHDK and CDR2 is SYGVNS. V gave up 7 bases and J gave up 3 bases, with 16 bases separating them. The CDR3 contains 14 residues. Written as DNA, the CDR3 is TGTGCCAGCACTGACAGGCACTCAAACTACGAGCAGTACTTC. Encoded protein: CASTDRHSNYEQYF.

This chain connects TRBV2 to TRBJ1-1; D unclear. The CDR3 extends over 11 amino acids. Germline V gene lookup returns CDR1 SNHLY and CDR2 FYNNEI. V lost 10 bases and J 2 bases, leaving 8 bases between the germline ends. The CDR3 region is CAIDTNTEAFF. CDR3 sequence (DNA): TGTGCCATCGACACCAACACTGAAGCTTTCTTT.

The V gene is TRBV7-2, the J gene TRBJ2-3; 10 bases match TRBD1. Trimming at V came to 5 bases and at J to 3 bases, leaving 2 bases not matched to a gene. Germline V gene sequence: CDR1 SGHTA, CDR2 FQGNSA. This CDR3 is 14 amino acids long. DNA of the CDR3: TGTGCCAGCAGCCCGGACAGGGGGACAGATACGCAGTATTTT. As protein: CASSPDRGTDTQYF.

V gene TRBV2 combines with J gene TRBJ1-2, with 7 bases lining up with TRBD1. Looked up from germline, CDR1 is SNHLY and CDR2 is FYNNEI. This CDR3 has 15 amino acids. The V gene end was trimmed by 6 bases and the J gene end by 8 bases; junction bases not matched to a gene: 15. The chain's CDR3 is CASRDGTVTRNGYTF. In nucleotides, the CDR3 is TGTGCCAGCAGGGACGGGACAGTTACGCGCAACGGCTACACCTTC.

CDR3: CASSLDYEQYF. The CDR3 DNA sequence: TGCGCCAGCAGCTTGGACTACGAGCAGTACTTC. This sequence joins TRBV5-1 and TRBJ2-7; D is ambiguous. This CDR3 is built from 11 residues. V lost 0 bases to trimming and J lost 3 bases, with 1 base between them. Germline V gene lookup returns CDR1 SGHRS and CDR2 YFSETQ.

The chain uses TRBV5-1 and TRBJ2-3; no definite D call. Trimming removed 0 bases from V and 0 bases from J, with 8 bases in between. Germline V CDR1 and CDR2: SGHRS, YFSETQ. There are 15 residues in the CDR3. Written as DNA, the CDR3 is TGCGCCAGCAGCTTGGTGACGGCTAGCACAGATACGCAGTATTTT. This gives the protein CASSLVTASTDTQYF.

This clone appeared a single time. Here the CDR3 DNA reads TGTGCCAGTAGTGCCGCGGGACAGGCCTCTGGAAACACCATATATTTT. Amino acids: CASSAAGQASGNTIYF. The chain employs TRBV19 and TRBJ1-3; 8 positions agree with TRBD1. V was clipped by 5 bases and J by 0 bases; unmatched bases: 6. The CDR3 is 16 amino acids. The germline V gene has CDR1 LNHDA and CDR2 SQIVND (reference sequence).

V and J are TRBV12-3 or TRBV12-4 and TRBJ1-2; D uncertain. The CDR3 loop spans 12 amino acids. Trimming pared 5 bases from V and 7 bases from J, leaving 11 bases between. The CDR3 sequence: CASSTRRLGYTF. The CDR3 nucleotides read TGTGCCAGCAGTACCCGGAGACTTGGCTACACCTTC.

The chain has TRBV24-1 and TRBJ1-2; perhaps TRBD1 as D (5 bases). The germline V gene has CDR1 KGHDR and CDR2 SFDVKD. The CDR3 runs to 14 residues. Deletions cut 7 bases from V and 7 bases from J, with 18 bases between. The CDR3 reads CATRNTGVPIGYTF. The CDR3 DNA reads TGTGCCACCAGAAATACAGGAGTTCCAATTGGCTACACCTTC.

Worth noting for this clone: Compared with germline, one end of the junction differs, possibly owing to a read error. J is TRBJ1-1 and V is TRBV10-3, with D unresolved. Germline CDR1 and CDR2: ENHRY and SYGVKD. The CDR3 length is 13 residues. CDR3 region: CAISESIARKAFF. The CDR3 DNA reads as TGTGCCATCAGCGAGTCGATCGCGCGGAAAGCTTTCTTT.

This chain joins TRBV29-1 and TRBJ1-5; the D is unclear. Germline V gene data show CDR1 as SQVTM and CDR2 as ANQGSEA. This CDR3 is built from 13 residues. Trimming shortened V by 4 bases and J by 3 bases, and 10 bases separated the two germline ends. The CDR3: CSVGRGNNQPQHF. CDR3 sequence (DNA): TGCAGCGTTGGACGGGGAAACAATCAGCCCCAGCATTTT.

Concerning this clone itself: The same CDR3 is also encoded by other DNA sequences in this sample. The chain couples TRBV5-1 to TRBJ1-1; D is perhaps TRBD1 (5 bases). Germline CDR1 and CDR2: SGHRS and YFSETQ. The ends were cut back, 4 bases at V and 5 bases at J, with 9 bases in the middle. This CDR3 has 12 amino acids. CDR3 region: CASSPGGTEAFF. CDR3 DNA sequence: TGCGCCAGCAGCCCCGGGGGTACTGAAGCTTTCTTT. Full variable domain (outside the CDR3, taken from reference TRBV5-1 and TRBJ1-1): KAGVTQTPRYLIKTRGQQVTLSCSPISGHRSVSWYQQTPGQGLQFLFEYFSETQRNKGNFPGRFSGRQFSNSRSEMNVSTLELGDSALYLCASSPGGTEAFFGQGTRLTVV.

Only one count was recorded for this clone. The chain recombines TRBV5-4 with TRBJ1-2, with 8 bases fitting TRBD1. From germline, CDR1 is SGHNT and CDR2 YYREEE (reference sequence). The CDR3 runs 13 residues. V shed 5 bases and J 8 bases; nucleotides not matched to a gene: 8. The CDR3 coding sequence is TGTGCCAGCAGTCGACCAGGGGGCAAGGGCTACACCTTC. Protein: CASSRPGGKGYTF.

The CDR3 loop reads CASSQGLAGSSYEQYF. Written as DNA, the CDR3 is TGCGCCAGCAGCCAAGGACTAGCGGGGAGCTCCTACGAGCAGTACTTC. V gene TRBV4-3 combines with J gene TRBJ2-7; 11 bases fit TRBD2. V lost 1 base to trimming and J lost 0 bases; unmatched junction nucleotides: 2. The germline V gene encodes CDR1 LGHNA and CDR2 YSLEER. CDR3 length: 16 residues.

Only one count was recorded for this clone. The chain is built from TRBV27 and TRBJ1-6; TRBD1 aligns across 7 bases. There are 18 residues in the CDR3. Per the germline V gene, CDR1 is MNHEY and CDR2 is SMNVEV (reference sequence). Trimming took 10 bases from V and 8 from J; bases not matched to a gene: 23. The CDR3 DNA is TGTGCCACCAGGGGGGCTTGGGACAGTGCCGTCGGGGATTCACCCCTCCACTTT. The encoded protein is CATRGAWDSAVGDSPLHF.

The chain couples TRBV30 to TRBJ2-7; TRBD2 matches at 11 bases. The CDR3 loop spans 15 amino acids. With 2 bases clipped from V and 2 bases from J, the junction kept 5 bases outside the gene matches. Germline CDR1 GTSNPN, CDR2 SVGIG (reference sequence). CDR3 nucleotide sequence: TGTGCCTGGAGTCTCGGACTAGCGGGTGCCTACGAGCAGTACTTC. As protein: CAWSLGLAGAYEQYF.

This chain links TRBV14 with TRBJ2-1; 9 bases are a match to TRBD2. This CDR3 is built from 16 residues. J lost 3 bases, V lost 4 bases, and 7 bases had no gene match. The germline V gene has CDR1 SGHDN and CDR2 FVKESK. The CDR3 loop is CASSPLLAGDYNEQFF. The CDR3, as DNA: TGTGCCAGCAGCCCCCTTTTAGCGGGGGACTACAATGAGCAGTTCTTC.

The gene calls are TRBV2 and TRBJ2-7; 11 nucleotides agree with TRBD2. Germline CDR1 is SNHLY and CDR2 is FYNNEI. The ends lost 3 bases at V and 0 bases at J; junction bases unmatched: 16. The CDR3 covers 20 residues. The CDR3 sequence is CASSDGDSGRATLISYEQYF. The CDR3 DNA sequence: TGTGCCAGCAGTGATGGTGATAGCGGGAGGGCCACTTTGATCTCCTACGAGCAGTACTTC.

The rearrangement links TRBV10-3 to TRBJ1-2, with a weak D call TRBD1 (5 bases). V was pared by 1 base and J by 5 bases, with 11 bases between. Germline lookup yields CDR1 ENHRY and CDR2 SYGVKD. There are 14 residues in the CDR3. CDR3 sequence (DNA): TGTGCCATCAGTGAGTTCCAGGGACCTTATGGCTACACCTTC. Protein: CAISEFQGPYGYTF.

The chain uses TRBV28 and TRBJ2-3; 7 nucleotides match TRBD1. The junction had 11 bases not matched to a gene; V was cut back by 6 bases and J by 2 bases. Germline V gene lookup returns CDR1 MDHEN and CDR2 SYDVKM. The CDR3 consists of 16 residues. CDR3 DNA: TGTGCCAGCAGCTCCACAGGGGTCCCCCTCACAGATACGCAGTATTTT. This codes for CASSSTGVPLTDTQYF.

The gene calls are TRBV19 and TRBJ1-2, with 9 bases identical to TRBD1. This CDR3 region has 15 residues. V lost 7 bases, J lost 1 base, and 7 bases stayed unmatched. Germline loops: CDR1 LNHDA, CDR2 SQIVND (reference sequence). The CDR3 loop reads CASTMGQGYNYGYTF. The CDR3 coding sequence is TGTGCCAGTACCATGGGACAGGGATATAACTATGGCTACACCTTC.